A single sample gave rise to the 7 T cell receptor beta chains below, sequenced in a study of blood T cell repertoires in COVID-19. The protocol was immunoSEQ multiplex PCR, while the TCRdb copy is restricted to in-frame clones and leaves out a portion. Of about 110,000 clones in the sample, more than 80% were seen once. Sequencing input: peripheral blood. Every receptor here comes from an older woman with acute or convalescent COVID-19.

The V gene is TRBV10-2, the J gene TRBJ1-1; 8 bases align to TRBD1. V was clipped by 6 bases and J by 5 bases; unmatched bases: 2. The CDR3 runs 12 residues. Per germline, CDR1 WSHSY and CDR2 SAAADI. The CDR3 loop reads CASRDRGTEAFF. CDR3 DNA: TGCGCCAGCAGAGACAGGGGTACTGAAGCTTTCTTT.

This clone was detected once. The chain carries TRBV7-9 and TRBJ2-3; perhaps TRBD2 as D (5 bases). The CDR3 runs to 13 residues. In germline, CDR1 is SEHNR, CDR2 FQNEAQ (reference sequence). The CDR3, as DNA: TGTGCGAAGGAGGAATCTAGCACAGATACGCAGTATTTT. It codes for CAKEESSTDTQYF. The variable domain in full, completed from reference TRBV7-9 and TRBJ2-3, reads DTGVSQNPRHKITKRGQNVTFRCDPISEHNRLYWYRQTLGQGPEFLTYFQNEAQLEKSRLLSDRFSAERPKGSFSTLEIQRTEQGDSAMYLCAKEESSTDTQYFGPGTRLTVL.

The CDR3 nucleotides are TGCGCCAGCAGCTTGGCCCGGGACAGCGAGCAGTACTTC. Residues: CASSLARDSEQYF. The chain has TRBV5-1 and TRBJ2-7; 7 nucleotides align to TRBD1. The V gene end was trimmed by 0 bases and the J gene end by 6 bases; junction bases not matched to a gene: 3. CDR1 is SGHRS and CDR2 is YFSETQ in the germline V gene. The CDR3 consists of 13 residues.

This clone occurred a few times. This chain links TRBV11-3 with TRBJ1-1; 7 positions agree with TRBD1. CDR3 length equals 13 residues. The germline gives CDR1 SGHNT, CDR2 YENEEA. The V gene end was trimmed by 5 bases and the J gene end by 6 bases; junction bases not matched to a gene: 6. The CDR3 sequence: CASSQGQDPEAFF. The CDR3 DNA follows: TGTGCCAGCAGCCAAGGACAGGATCCTGAAGCTTTCTTT.

The genes are TRBV28 and TRBJ2-3; the D gene is possibly TRBD2 (6 bases). The germline CDR1 and CDR2 sequences are MDHEN and SYDVKM. V was cut by 1 base and J by 4 bases, with 12 bases left in between. CDR3 length equals 15 residues. Written as DNA, the CDR3 is TGTGCCAGCAGTTTATTCCGGGACTTTGCAGATACGCAGTATTTT. Translation gives CASSLFRDFADTQYF. The whole variable domain, filled in from reference TRBV28 and TRBJ2-3, reads DVKVTQSSRYLVKRTGEKVFLECVQDMDHENMFWYRQDPGLGLRLIYFSYDVKMKEKGDIPEGYSVSREKKERFSLILESASTNQTSMYLCASSLFRDFADTQYFGPGTRLTVL.

The gene calls are TRBV19 and TRBJ1-2; 7 bases are a match to TRBD1. The CDR3 has 15 amino acids. Germline trimming cut 4 bases from V and 5 bases from J; bases unmatched to any gene: 10. Germline assignment: CDR1 LNHDA and CDR2 SQIVND (reference sequence). The CDR3 bases are TGTGCCAGTAGTACCTCCGGGACAGAACATTATGGCTACACCTTC. This codes for CASSTSGTEHYGYTF.

The rearrangement uses TRBV7-8 and TRBJ2-1; D is perhaps TRBD2 (6 bases). This CDR3 contains 12 residues. Germline V gene sequence: CDR1 SGHVS, CDR2 FQNEAQ. The V end was cut by 5 bases, the J end by 12 bases, with 14 bases between. In nucleotides, the CDR3 is TGTGCCAGCAGCGAACTAGCTACCTCGCAGTTCTTC. As protein: CASSELATSQFF.